This T cell receptor (beta chain) was captured by sequencing in a study of cytomegalovirus exposure and HLA in healthy donors. TCRdb keeps only in-frame clones here, not all; method: immunoSEQ multiplex PCR. The sample records about 360,000 clones, roughly 89% being singletons. As concerns this clone: Its specificity is not known.

Study-wide points: Subsequent analysis found a tendency for first-cohort TCR clusters to co-occur within the 120 or so validation repertoires. CMV antigen specificity was confirmed in vitro for three CMV-associated chains. Rarity characterized most TCR sequences, yet some public TCRs appeared in many donors.

Germline V gene data show CDR1 as SQVTM and CDR2 as ANQGSEA. V lost 4 bases, J lost 1 base, and 6 bases lay in between. This CDR3 has 12 residues. Material for sequencing was PBMCs. The rearrangement uses TRBV29-1 and TRBJ2-3; D is unresolved. The clonotype was recovered from a woman aged 18-29 years in good health and CMV-seronegative. The CDR3 bases are TGCAGCGTTGCGGCGGGCACAGATACGCAGTATTTT. Translating gives CSVAAGTDTQYF.